This TCR beta chain was captured by sequencing in a study of blood T cell repertoires in COVID-19. Looking at the study overall: The origin of the acute and convalescent COVID-19 samples was the United States, Italy and Spain.

As processed by the authors: From reference gene primer amplification, estimates of nucleated cell counts were derived. The table came from immunoSEQ multiplex PCR; TCRdb's copy has only in-frame clones and leaves some out. That table is the source of V, J and clone size, and D and trimming were worked out from the DNA. The profile shows about 260,000 clones, more than 80% of them singletons. This CDR3 comprises 13 residues. Looked up from germline, CDR1 is SNHLY and CDR2 is FYNNEI. V gave up 7 bases and J gave up 5 bases; unmatched junction bases: 5. This receptor was obtained from a woman aged 40 to 50 with acute or convalescent COVID-19. This chain links TRBV2 with TRBJ1-2; 9 bases are shared with TRBD1. Sequenced sample: peripheral blood. CDR3 DNA sequence: TGTGCCAGCACCCACGACAGGGGGTATGGCTACACCTTC. This sequence encodes CASTHDRGYGYTF.